This T cell receptor beta chain was found in a study of regulatory T cells in long-lasting Graves disease. Study outcomes and limitations: Researchers reported studying only peripheral blood, not thyroid tissue. Persistent patients had a count of shared public clonotypes (around 2,500) that exceeded that of new patients (around 970).

Details on this clonotype: Its specificity is unknown.

Time point: newly diagnosed GD, antithyroid drugs for less than 3 months. PBMCs were the source of the RNA used for TCR sequencing. One endocrinology department in Xi'an, China, was where patients came from. Germline V lookup: CDR1 SGHDT, CDR2 YYEEEE. The CDR3 runs 14 residues. V shed 0 bases and J shed 4 bases, with 8 bases lying between them. The TCR beta library used iRepertoire HTBI primers with Arm-PCR amplification of CDR3. Via MiXCR, TCRdb re-called the multiplex PCR reads, giving one row per CDR3 protein. There are approximately 470,000 distinct CDR3 sequences in the sample; roughly 17% occur only once, and 10% to 15% lies in the top ten. The sample was also linked to a second study, of T cells in Graves' hyperthyroidism and ophthalmopathy.

This rearrangement joins TRBV5-6 to TRBJ2-1; D ambiguous. This TCR came from a man aged 35 to 55 with Graves disease. The sequenced sample was peripheral blood mononuclear cells (PBMCs), obtained at new diagnosis, from a patient treated with antithyroid drugs. CDR3 sequence (DNA): TGTGCCAGCAGCTTGGGGCCCACATACAATGAGCAGTTCTTC. This codes for CASSLGPTYNEQFF.